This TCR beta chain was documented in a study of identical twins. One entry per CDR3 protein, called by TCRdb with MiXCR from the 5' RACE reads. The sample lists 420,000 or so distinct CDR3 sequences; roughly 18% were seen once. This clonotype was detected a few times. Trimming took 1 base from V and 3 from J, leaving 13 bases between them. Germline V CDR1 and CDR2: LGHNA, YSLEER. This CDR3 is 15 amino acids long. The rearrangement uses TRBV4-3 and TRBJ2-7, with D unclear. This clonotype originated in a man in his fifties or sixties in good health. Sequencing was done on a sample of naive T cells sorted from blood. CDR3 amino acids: CASSQGTAQYYEQYF. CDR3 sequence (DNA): TGCGCCAGCAGCCAAGGAACGGCCCAATACTACGAGCAGTACTTC.